This T cell receptor (beta chain) was obtained from a study of T cells in Graves' hyperthyroidism and ophthalmopathy. The CDR3 regions of TCR beta were amplified from RNA transcripts. Carried out on the TCR CDR3, a first-round RT-PCR used the HTBI primer set. TCRdb used MiXCR to reprocess the multiplex PCR reads, holding one entry per CDR3 protein. This sample has 350,000 to 400,000 distinct CDR3 sequences; more than 11% occur once, and the top ten carry 8% to 13%. This clonotype was observed many times. The CDR3 sequence is 15 residues long. V dropped 8 bases and J dropped 1; count of bases not matched to a gene: 5. These patients, aged 18 to 65, had recently diagnosed hyperthyroidism lasting under 2 months. Extraction of PBMCs used under 13 ml of fresh peripheral blood.

The rearrangement joins TRBV12-3 or TRBV12-4 to TRBJ2-2; 9 bases line up with TRBD2. The sample consisted of blood. The sequence derives from a woman aged 60-70 years with Graves' hyperthyroidism. In DNA, the CDR3 is TGTGCCAGCCGGGGTAGCGGGGGGAACACCGGGGAGCTGTTTTTT. Its protein is CASRGSGGNTGELFF.